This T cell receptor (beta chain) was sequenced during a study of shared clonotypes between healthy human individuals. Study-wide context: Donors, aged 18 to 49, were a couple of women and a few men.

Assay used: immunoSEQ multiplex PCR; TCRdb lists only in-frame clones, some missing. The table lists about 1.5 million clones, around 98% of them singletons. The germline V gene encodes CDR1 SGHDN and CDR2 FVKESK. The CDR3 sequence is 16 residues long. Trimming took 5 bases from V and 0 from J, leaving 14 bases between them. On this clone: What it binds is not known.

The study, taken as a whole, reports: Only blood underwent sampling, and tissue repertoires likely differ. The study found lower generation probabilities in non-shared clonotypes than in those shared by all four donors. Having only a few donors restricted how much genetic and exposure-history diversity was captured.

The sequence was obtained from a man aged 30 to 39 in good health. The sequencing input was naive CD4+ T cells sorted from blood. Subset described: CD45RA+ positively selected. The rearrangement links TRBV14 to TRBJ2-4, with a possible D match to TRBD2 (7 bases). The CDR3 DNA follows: TGTGCCAGCAGCTTTAGGGGGGGGATAGCCAAAAACATTCAGTACTTC. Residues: CASSFRGGIAKNIQYF.